The rows below give T cell receptor beta chains drawn from one sample of a study of molecular identifiers for immune sequencing clone quantification. MiXCR, run by TCRdb on the PCR reads, gives a single entry per CDR3 protein. The table shows about 500,000 distinct CDR3 sequences, with roughly 26% occurring only once. Sequencing was performed on naive CD8+ T cells from blood, with Jurkat cell RNA spiked in. These receptors came from a human donor in good health. Some libraries in this study had Jurkat cell RNA spiked in. The CDR3 runs from the conserved cysteine through the conserved F or W. Fields, in order: clone size, J gene, V gene, D gene, CDR3 DNA, CDR3 protein. D genes are given only for firm matches. The size entry is marked missing in some rows and otherwise reads once, few, many or a size class.

abundance: -; j_gene: TRBJ2-7; v_gene: TRBV5-6; d_gene: -; CDR3nt: TGTGCCAGCAGCTTGAGCTTAGGTAGCGGTAGCTCCTACGAGCAGTACTTC; CDR3aa: CASSLSLGSGSSYEQYF
abundance: -; j_gene: TRBJ2-7; v_gene: TRBV19; d_gene: -; CDR3nt: TGTGCCAGTAGTGCGGCGGGGCCGGGGTACGAGCAGTACTTC; CDR3aa: CASSAAGPGYEQYF
abundance: few; j_gene: TRBJ1-5; v_gene: TRBV6-2/TRBV6-3; d_gene: -; CDR3nt: TGTGCCAGCAGTCCCCGGCAGGGCTGGTCCCAGCATTTT; CDR3aa: CASSPRQGWSQHF
abundance: -; j_gene: TRBJ2-1; v_gene: TRBV12-3/TRBV12-4; d_gene: -; CDR3nt: TGTGCCAGCACCCCATTCGGGTCCAGCTACAATGAGCAGTTCTTC; CDR3aa: CASTPFGSSYNEQFF
abundance: few; j_gene: TRBJ2-7; v_gene: TRBV6-6; d_gene: -; CDR3nt: TGTGCCAGCAGTATAGGGACACCCAACTCCTACGAGCAGTACTTC; CDR3aa: CASSIGTPNSYEQYF
abundance: many; j_gene: TRBJ2-3; v_gene: TRBV28; d_gene: TRBD1; CDR3nt: TGTGCCAGCAGTTCCCCAGGACAGGGGCTTTCAGATACGCAGTATTTT; CDR3aa: CASSSPGQGLSDTQYF
abundance: many; j_gene: TRBJ2-7; v_gene: TRBV27; d_gene: TRBD2; CDR3nt: TGTGCCAGCAGTCCCCACGCGGGGGGCCCCTACGAGCAGTACTTC; CDR3aa: CASSPHAGGPYEQYF
abundance: -; j_gene: TRBJ2-1; v_gene: TRBV30; d_gene: -; CDR3nt: TGTGCCTGGAGCCTCGGAGGGCTGGGGGATGAGCAGTTCTTC; CDR3aa: CAWSLGGLGDEQFF
abundance: -; j_gene: TRBJ2-7; v_gene: TRBV24-1; d_gene: -; CDR3nt: TGTGCCACCAGTGATCCCTATGGGGGGCCCGTCGAGCAGTACTTC; CDR3aa: CATSDPYGGPVEQYF
abundance: -; j_gene: TRBJ2-1; v_gene: TRBV2; d_gene: TRBD1; CDR3nt: TGTGCCAGCAGTGACCCTAAAGACAGGGCATCCTACAATGAGCAGTTCTTC; CDR3aa: CASSDPKDRASYNEQFF
abundance: many; j_gene: TRBJ2-3; v_gene: TRBV27; d_gene: TRBD2; CDR3nt: TGTGCCAGCAGTTCCGGACTAGCGGACGAGTATTTT; CDR3aa: CASSSGLADEYF
abundance: -; j_gene: TRBJ2-3; v_gene: TRBV7-8; d_gene: TRBD2; CDR3nt: TGTACCAGCAGTTTGACTAGCGGGGGCACAGGTAGCACAGATACGCAGTATTTT; CDR3aa: CTSSLTSGGTGSTDTQYF
abundance: -; j_gene: TRBJ2-1; v_gene: TRBV19; d_gene: TRBD2; CDR3nt: TGTGCCAGTAGTAAAGTCTTCGGTCCGACGGGAGGGCCGGGCAATGAGCAGTTCTTC; CDR3aa: CASSKVFGPTGGPGNEQFF
abundance: many; j_gene: TRBJ2-3; v_gene: TRBV4-3; d_gene: -; CDR3nt: TGTGCCAGCAGCCCAGATAGCACAGATACGCAGTATTTT; CDR3aa: CASSPDSTDTQYF
abundance: few; j_gene: TRBJ1-1; v_gene: TRBV30; d_gene: -; CDR3nt: TGTGCCTGGAGTGTCACATACACTGAAGCTTTCTTT; CDR3aa: CAWSVTYTEAFF
abundance: many; j_gene: TRBJ2-1; v_gene: TRBV4-2; d_gene: -; CDR3nt: TGTGCCAGCAGCCAAGGACCGGGGCAGTTCTTC; CDR3aa: CASSQGPGQFF
abundance: few; j_gene: TRBJ1-4; v_gene: TRBV28; d_gene: -; CDR3nt: TGTGCCAGCAGTTTCCCTTTGACAGGACCTCTAGCAACTAATGAAAAACTGTTTTTT; CDR3aa: CASSFPLTGPLATNEKLFF
abundance: -; j_gene: TRBJ2-5; v_gene: TRBV12-3/TRBV12-4; d_gene: TRBD1; CDR3nt: TGTGCCAGCAAAAAACAGGGGTGGGAGACCCAGTACTTC; CDR3aa: CASKKQGWETQYF
abundance: -; j_gene: TRBJ2-5; v_gene: TRBV12-3/TRBV12-4; d_gene: -; CDR3nt: TGTGCCACCAGTTTTACCAGGGAGGAGACCCAGTACTTC; CDR3aa: CATSFTREETQYF
abundance: few; j_gene: TRBJ2-7; v_gene: TRBV28; d_gene: TRBD1; CDR3nt: TGTGCCAGCACCCTCGGGACAGGGAAGCCCTACGAGCAGTACTTC; CDR3aa: CASTLGTGKPYEQYF
abundance: few; j_gene: TRBJ1-1; v_gene: TRBV30; d_gene: -; CDR3nt: TGTGCCTGGAGTTCCGGTGCGGGGTACACTGAAGCTTTCTTT; CDR3aa: CAWSSGAGYTEAFF